This T cell receptor (beta chain) was identified during a study of chemoradiotherapy in HPV16-positive cancers. About the study: A couple of HPV16-positive patients' cells yielded candidate HPV-specific clones and common motifs. Study-level findings and limits: For HPV16-positive patients, expanding HPV-responsive T cells associated with longer recurrence-free survival. The functional HPV-specific definition rests on just a couple of HPV16-positive patients. During treatment, candidate HPV-specific clones and E7-related motifs expanded in tumor.

The V gene's germline CDR1 is LNHDA and CDR2 SQIVND (reference sequence). Trimming removed 5 bases from V and 2 bases from J, with 13 bases in between. CDR3 length: 14 amino acids. Produced via immunoSEQ multiplex PCR; TCRdb's table is partial and in-frame only. The sample records around 68,000 clones, around nine tenths being singletons. This clone has a single count. Antigen: not known. The sequence derives from a human donor with HPV-associated anogenital cancer. The chain recombines TRBV19 with TRBJ2-7, with D possibly being TRBD2 (5 bases). Source: blood, taken from a patient who underwent chemoradiotherapy. CDR3 sequence (DNA): TGTGCCAGTAGTTTGTCGAGCGGAACCTACGAGCAGTACTTC. Translation gives CASSLSSGTYEQYF.